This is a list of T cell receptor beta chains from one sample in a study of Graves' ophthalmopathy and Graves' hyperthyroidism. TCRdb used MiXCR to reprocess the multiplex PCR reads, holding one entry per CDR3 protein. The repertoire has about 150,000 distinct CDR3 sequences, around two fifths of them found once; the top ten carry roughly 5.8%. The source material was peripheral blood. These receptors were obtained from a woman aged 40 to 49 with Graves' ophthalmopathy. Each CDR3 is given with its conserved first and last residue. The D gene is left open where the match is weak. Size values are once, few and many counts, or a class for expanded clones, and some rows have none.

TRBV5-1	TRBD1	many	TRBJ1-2	CASSSDRESDGYTF	TGCGCCAGCAGCTCGGACAGGGAAAGCGATGGCTACACCTTC
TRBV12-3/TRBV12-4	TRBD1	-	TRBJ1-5	CASSLSGQGNQPQHF	TGTGCCAGCAGTCTATCGGGACAGGGAAATCAGCCCCAGCATTTT
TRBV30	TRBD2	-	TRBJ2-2	CAWSWGLAGGPTGELFF	TGTGCCTGGAGTTGGGGACTAGCGGGAGGACCCACCGGGGAGCTGTTTTTT
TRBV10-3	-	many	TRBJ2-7	CAISAGARAYEQYF	TGTGCCATCAGTGCAGGAGCCAGAGCCTACGAGCAGTACTTC
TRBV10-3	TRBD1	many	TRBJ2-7	CAISEDRGGEQYF	TGTGCCATCAGTGAAGACAGGGGCGGCGAGCAGTACTTC
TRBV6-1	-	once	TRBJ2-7	CASNGPPRGVYEQYF	TGTGCCAGCAACGGACCCCCCCGTGGGGTCTACGAGCAGTACTTC
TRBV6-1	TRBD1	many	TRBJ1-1	CATGRQGNTEAFF	TGTGCCACCGGACGACAGGGGAACACTGAAGCTTTCTTT
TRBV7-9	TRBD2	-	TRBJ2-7	CASTSLLAGVYEQYF	TGTGCCAGCACCTCGTTGCTAGCGGGAGTCTACGAGCAGTACTTC
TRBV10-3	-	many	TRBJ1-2	CAISESRTVPYGYTF	TGTGCCATCAGTGAGTCCCGGACAGTTCCCTATGGCTACACCTTC
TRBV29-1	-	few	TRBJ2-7	CSVGGGSTYEQYF	TGCAGCGTTGGAGGGGGAAGTACCTACGAGCAGTACTTC
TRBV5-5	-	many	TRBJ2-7	CASSLEVLSYEQYF	TGTGCCAGCAGCTTGGAGGTTCTTTCCTACGAGCAGTACTTC
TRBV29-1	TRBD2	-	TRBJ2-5	CSVLLAGVQTQYF	TGCAGCGTTCTACTAGCGGGAGTACAGACCCAGTACTTC
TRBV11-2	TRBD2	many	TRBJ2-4	CASSLGRSGRAQAKNIQYF	TGTGCCAGCAGCTTAGGGAGGAGCGGGAGAGCACAAGCCAAAAACATTCAGTACTTC
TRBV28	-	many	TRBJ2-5	CANSKGNQETQYF	TGTGCCAACTCAAAGGGTAACCAAGAGACCCAGTACTTC